This TCR beta chain was retrieved from a study of T cells after yellow fever vaccination. Study at large: Libraries from low-cell-number fractions were prepared with the SMART-Seq v4 Ultra Low Input RNA kit. Notes on the study in general: Among primary-vaccination clones, most reappeared after the booster, at 95% to 96% for CD4 and around 91% for CD8. Clonotypes found in both CD4 and CD8 compartments made up a small share.

TCRdb re-analysed the 5' RACE reads in MiXCR, keeping a single row per CDR3 protein. The sample has about 260,000 distinct CDR3 sequences, roughly 5.2% seen once. Concerning this clonotype itself: Its antigen is not identified.

CDR1 and CDR2 from the germline V gene are KGHSH and LQKENI. Trimming cost V 8 bases and J 4 bases, with 15 bases left between them. The CDR3 consists of 13 residues. The receptor's source is a man aged 18 to 29 who received the YFV17D yellow fever vaccine. Sequencing was performed on CD4+ T cells sorted from PBMCs, taken on the day of the yellow fever booster vaccination. The V gene is TRBV18, the J gene TRBJ2-7, with TRBD2 as a possible D gene (6 bases). The CDR3 spells CASARELNYEQYV. For the CDR3, the DNA is TGTGCCAGCGCCCGGGAGTTGAATTACGAGCAGTACGTC.